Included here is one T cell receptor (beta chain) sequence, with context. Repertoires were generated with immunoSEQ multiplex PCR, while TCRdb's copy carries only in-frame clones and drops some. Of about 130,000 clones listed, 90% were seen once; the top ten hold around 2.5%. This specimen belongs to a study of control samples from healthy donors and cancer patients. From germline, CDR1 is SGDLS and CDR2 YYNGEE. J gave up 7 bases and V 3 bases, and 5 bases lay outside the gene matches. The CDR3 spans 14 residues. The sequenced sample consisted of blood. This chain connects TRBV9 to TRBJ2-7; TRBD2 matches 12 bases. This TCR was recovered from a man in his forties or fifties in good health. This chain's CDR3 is CASSGGTSGREQYF. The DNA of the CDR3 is TGTGCCAGCAGCGGCGGGACTAGCGGGCGAGAGCAGTACTTC.